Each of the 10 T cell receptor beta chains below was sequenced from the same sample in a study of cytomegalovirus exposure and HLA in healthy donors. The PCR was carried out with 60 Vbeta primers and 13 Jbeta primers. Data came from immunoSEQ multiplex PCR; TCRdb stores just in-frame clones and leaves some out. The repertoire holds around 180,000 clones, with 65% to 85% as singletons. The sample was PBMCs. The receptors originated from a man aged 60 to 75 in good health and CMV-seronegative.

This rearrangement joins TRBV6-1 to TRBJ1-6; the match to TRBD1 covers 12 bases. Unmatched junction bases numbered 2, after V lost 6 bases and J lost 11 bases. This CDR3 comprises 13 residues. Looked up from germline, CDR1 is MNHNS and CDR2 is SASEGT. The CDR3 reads CASRGQGAPPLHF. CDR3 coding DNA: TGTGCCAGCAGGGGACAGGGGGCACCACCCCTCCACTTT.

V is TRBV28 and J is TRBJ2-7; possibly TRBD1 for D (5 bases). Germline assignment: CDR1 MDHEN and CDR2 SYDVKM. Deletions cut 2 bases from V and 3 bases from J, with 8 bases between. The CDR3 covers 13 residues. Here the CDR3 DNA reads TGTGCCAGCAGTTTACTCCAGGGCTACGAGCAGTACTTC. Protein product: CASSLLQGYEQYF. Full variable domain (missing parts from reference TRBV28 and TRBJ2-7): DVKVTQSSRYLVKRTGEKVFLECVQDMDHENMFWYRQDPGLGLRLIYFSYDVKMKEKGDIPEGYSVSREKKERFSLILESASTNQTSMYLCASSLLQGYEQYFGPGTRLTVT.

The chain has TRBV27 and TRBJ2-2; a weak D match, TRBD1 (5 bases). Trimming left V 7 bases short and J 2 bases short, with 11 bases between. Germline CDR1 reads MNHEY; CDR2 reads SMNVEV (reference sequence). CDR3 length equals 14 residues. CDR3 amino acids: CASMQGINTGELFF. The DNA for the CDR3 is TGTGCCAGCATGCAGGGAATTAACACCGGGGAGCTGTTTTTT.

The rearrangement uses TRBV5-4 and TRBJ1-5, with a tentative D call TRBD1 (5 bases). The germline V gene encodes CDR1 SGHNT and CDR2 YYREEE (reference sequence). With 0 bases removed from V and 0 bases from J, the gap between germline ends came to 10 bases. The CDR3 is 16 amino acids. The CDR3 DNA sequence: TGTGCCAGCAGCTTGGATGGGCAGGGTAGCAATCAGCCCCAGCATTTT. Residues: CASSLDGQGSNQPQHF.

The CDR3: CASSAGQSYGYTF. CDR3 in DNA: TGTGCCAGCAGTGCGGGACAGTCCTATGGCTACACCTTC. The chain employs TRBV27 and TRBJ1-2, with TRBD1 identical over 7 bases. The CDR3 is 13 residues long. The V gene's germline CDR1 is MNHEY and CDR2 SMNVEV (reference sequence). Trimming at V came to 5 bases and at J to 4 bases, leaving 4 bases not matched to a gene.

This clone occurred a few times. The CDR3 DNA is TGTGCCAGCAGCTGGGACTACTCTGGAAACACCATATATTTT. Translation gives CASSWDYSGNTIYF. The chain carries TRBV5-6 and TRBJ1-3; tentative D call: TRBD1 (5 bases). The CDR3 is made up of 14 amino acids. The V and J ends lost 3 bases and 0 bases respectively, with 7 bases between them. In germline, CDR1 is SGHDT, CDR2 YYEEEE.

CDR3 in amino acids: CASSFSGSHGTDTQYF. The DNA for the CDR3 is TGTGCCAGCAGTTTCTCGGGGAGTCACGGCACAGATACGCAGTATTTT. The chain has TRBV28 and TRBJ2-3; maybe TRBD2 (5 bases). V lost 3 bases to trimming and J lost 1 base, with 14 bases between them. CDR1 is MDHEN, CDR2 SYDVKM, per germline. This CDR3 is built from 16 residues.

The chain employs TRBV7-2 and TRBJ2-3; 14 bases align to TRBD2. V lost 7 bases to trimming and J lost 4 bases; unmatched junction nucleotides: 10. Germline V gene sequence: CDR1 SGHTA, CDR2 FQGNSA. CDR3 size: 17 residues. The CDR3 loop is CASTARLAGGSADTQYF. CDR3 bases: TGTGCCAGCACCGCCAGACTAGCGGGGGGGAGCGCAGATACGCAGTATTTT.

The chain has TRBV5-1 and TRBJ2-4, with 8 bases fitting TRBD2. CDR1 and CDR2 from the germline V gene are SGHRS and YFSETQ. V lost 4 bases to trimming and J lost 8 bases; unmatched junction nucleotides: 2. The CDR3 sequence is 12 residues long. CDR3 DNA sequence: TGCGCCAGCAGCCCGACTAGCGACATTCAGTACTTC. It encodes CASSPTSDIQYF.

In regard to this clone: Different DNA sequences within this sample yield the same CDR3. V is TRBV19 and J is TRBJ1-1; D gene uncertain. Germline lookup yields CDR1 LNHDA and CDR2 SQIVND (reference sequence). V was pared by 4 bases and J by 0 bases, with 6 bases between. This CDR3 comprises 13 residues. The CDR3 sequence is CASSTTVNTEAFF. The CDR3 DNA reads TGTGCCAGTAGTACCACAGTGAACACTGAAGCTTTCTTT.